The clone carrying this T cell receptor beta chain was seen more than once but under ten times. Its antigen remains unknown. From the germline J gene comes the end of the CDR3, since the read stops 3 residues before it. Sequencing input was equivalent genomic DNA from CVID and controls. Generated by immunoSEQ multiplex PCR, the TCRdb table keeps only in-frame clones and is missing some. Recorded here are approximately 51,000 clones, with no singletons, and the ten leading clones hold about 5.9%. Blood samples were heparinized, about 5 to 8 ml per donor. The sample belongs to a study of T cell clonality in common variable immunodeficiency. Findings and limits, study-wide: Links between repertoire features and CVID complications were heterogeneity-limited. CVID subjects had higher TCRbeta clonality than healthy controls, most marked in about a third.

This CDR3 is built from 15 residues. Unmatched junction bases numbered 8, after V lost 0 bases and J lost 7 bases. CDR1 is LNHDA and CDR2 is SQIVND in the germline V gene (reference sequence). The material sequenced was peripheral blood mononuclear cells. The receptor was isolated from a person between 18 and 75 years old in good health. The rearrangement joins TRBV19 to TRBJ2-5, with TRBD1 identical over 7 bases. This CDR3 reads CASSIERGRDGTQYF. Partial CDR3 DNA: TGTGCCAGTAGTATAGAAAGGGGGCGTGACGGGACC. The whole variable domain, filled in from reference TRBV19 and TRBJ2-5, reads DGGITQSPKYLFRKEGQNVTLSCEQNLNHDAMYWYRQDPGQGLRLIYYSQIVNDFQKGDIAEGYSVSREKKESFPLTVTSAQKNPTAFYLCASSIERGRDGTQYFGPGTRLLVL.